The entry below gives a single T cell receptor (beta chain) sequence along with its context. Its antigen is unidentified. This sample was included in a study of cytomegalovirus exposure and HLA in healthy donors. Study context: When 350 to 500 donors were genotyped, around 77% of them were found to fall in the Caucasian-associated ancestry cluster. Notes on the study in general: Cytomegalovirus status, reportedly, was diagnosed with high specificity and sensitivity by the classifier.

13 Jbeta primers and 60 Vbeta primers were used for the PCR. Sequencing was performed with immunoSEQ multiplex PCR; in TCRdb, only in-frame clones are kept and a portion is missing. The sample has roughly 200,000 clones, about 83% seen once; the top ten hold around 1.6%. Trimming cost V 0 bases and J 4 bases; bases outside gene matches: 2. The germline CDR1 and CDR2 sequences are MNHEY and SMNVEV (reference sequence). This CDR3 spans 14 amino acids. The chain is built from TRBV27 and TRBJ1-2; 7 bases align to TRBD1. The source of this sequence is a man aged 35-49 years in good health and CMV-seropositive. The sequenced sample was PBMCs. The CDR3 spells CASSLSTGFYGYTF. The CDR3 DNA reads TGTGCCAGCAGTTTATCGACAGGGTTCTATGGCTACACCTTC.